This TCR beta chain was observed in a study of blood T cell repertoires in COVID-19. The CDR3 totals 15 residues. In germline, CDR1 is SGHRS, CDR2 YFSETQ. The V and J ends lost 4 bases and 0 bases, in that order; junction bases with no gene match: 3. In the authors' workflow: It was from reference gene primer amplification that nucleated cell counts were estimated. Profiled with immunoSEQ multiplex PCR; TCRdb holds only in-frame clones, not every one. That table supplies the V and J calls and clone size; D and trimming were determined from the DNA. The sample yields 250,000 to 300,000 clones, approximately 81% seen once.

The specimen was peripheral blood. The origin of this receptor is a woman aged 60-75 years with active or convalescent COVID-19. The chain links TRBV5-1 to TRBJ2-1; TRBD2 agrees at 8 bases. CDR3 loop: CASSVSGSSYNEQFF. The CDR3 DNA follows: TGCGCCAGCAGCGTAAGCGGGAGCTCCTACAATGAGCAGTTCTTC.